Presented here are 32 T cell receptor beta chains from one specimen sequenced in a study of Ad26.COV2.S vaccination and SARS-CoV-2 variants. Assay used: immunoSEQ multiplex PCR; TCRdb lists only in-frame clones, some missing. Of about 350,000 clones detected, roughly 90% appear once; the ten largest clones hold about 11%. Regarding treatment: about 20 received Ad26.COV2.S at low or high dose, single or two shots; several received placebo; per-sample allocation not given. Samples came from day 63 after the first vaccine or placebo injection. The specimen was peripheral blood, collected in a trial of Ad26.COV2.S vaccine versus placebo. All receptors derive from a person between 18 and 59 years old who received the Ad26.COV2.S COVID-19 vaccine or a placebo.

The rearrangement joins TRBV27 to TRBJ2-2, with D tentatively TRBD2 (6 bases). The germline V and J ends were trimmed by 2 bases and 7 bases, with 17 bases remaining between them. The CDR3 is 16 residues long. Germline loops: CDR1 MNHEY, CDR2 SMNVEV (reference sequence). The CDR3 coding sequence is TGTGCCAGCAGTTTACTAGACTGGGGGGACGGCGGGGAGCTGTTTTTT. Amino acids: CASSLLDWGDGGELFF.

The rearrangement links TRBV5-5 to TRBJ1-4; 7 bases are a match to TRBD1. The CDR3 has 15 residues. Germline V gene data show CDR1 as SGHKS and CDR2 as YYEKEE (reference sequence). Trimming removed 0 bases from V and 4 bases from J; junction bases left unmatched: 3. The CDR3 DNA follows: TGTGCCAGCAGCTTGGGACAGGGAATTAATGAAAAACTGTTTTTT. As protein: CASSLGQGINEKLFF.

The rearrangement joins TRBV7-2 to TRBJ1-5, with D uncertain. This CDR3 has 13 amino acids. In germline, CDR1 is SGHTA, CDR2 FQGNSA. The V end was cut by 0 bases, the J end by 9 bases, with 9 bases between. CDR3 sequence: CASSLAAGRPQHF. The CDR3 bases are TGTGCCAGCAGCTTAGCGGCCGGGAGGCCCCAGCATTTT.

Only a few counts were recorded for this clone. The chain uses TRBV4-2 and TRBJ2-5; TRBD2 might be the D (5 bases). The CDR3 totals 17 residues. CDR1 and CDR2 from the germline V gene are LGHNA and YNFKEQ. V gave up 0 bases and J gave up 4 bases, with 18 bases separating them. CDR3 sequence reads: CASSQEARSVGRETQYF. In DNA form, the CDR3 reads TGTGCCAGCAGCCAAGAGGCGCGTAGCGTGGGTCGAGAGACCCAGTACTTC.

The chain recombines TRBV5-1 with TRBJ2-7, with D perhaps given as TRBD1 or TRBD2 (5 bases each). V was pared by 4 bases and J by 6 bases, with 17 bases between. The V gene's germline CDR1 is SGHRS and CDR2 YFSETQ. The CDR3 spans 14 residues. The CDR3 nucleotides are TGCGCCAGCAGCAGCTTGCAGCTTGGGGGCGAGCAGTACTTC. Its protein is CASSSLQLGGEQYF. Using reference TRBV5-1 and TRBJ2-7 for the parts outside the CDR3, the full variable domain is KAGVTQTPRYLIKTRGQQVTLSCSPISGHRSVSWYQQTPGQGLQFLFEYFSETQRNKGNFPGRFSGRQFSNSRSEMNVSTLELGDSALYLCASSSLQLGGEQYFGPGTRLTVT.

The chain is built from TRBV6-5 and TRBJ2-1; no clear D gene. The CDR3 contains 13 residues. Germline V gives CDR1 MNHEY, CDR2 SVGAGI. Trimming pared 5 bases from V and 6 bases from J, leaving 11 bases between. CDR3 in amino acids: CASSLALFNEQFF. The CDR3 region has the DNA TGTGCCAGCAGTCTCGCTTTGTTCAATGAGCAGTTCTTC.

For the CDR3, the DNA is TGTGCCAGTAGGACGTACTCGTCTGGGTACAATGAGCAGTTCTTC. Protein: CASRTYSSGYNEQFF. V usage is TRBV19 and J usage is TRBJ2-1; no reliable D call. Trimming removed 6 bases from V and 4 bases from J, with 16 bases in between. Germline assignment: CDR1 LNHDA and CDR2 SQIVND (reference sequence). The CDR3 is 15 amino acids.

This clone showed up just a few times. The chain joins TRBV3-1 (or the pseudogene TRBV3-2) to TRBJ1-6, with D uncertain. Germline V gene lookup returns CDR1 LGHDT and CDR2 YNNKEL (reference sequence). V lost 5 bases and J 0 bases, leaving 14 bases between the germline ends. This CDR3 comprises 17 residues. Here the CDR3 DNA reads TGTGCCAGCAGCTCTCAACAAGGGAGCTCCTATAATTCACCCCTCCACTTT. Translation: CASSSQQGSSYNSPLHF.

The gene calls are TRBV7-9 and TRBJ2-1; 7 positions agree with TRBD2. After removal of 6 bases from V and 12 bases from J, the junction contained 8 bases not matched to a gene. Germline V lookup: CDR1 SEHNR, CDR2 FQNEAQ (reference sequence). The CDR3 covers 12 residues. The CDR3: CASRPSGERQFF. In DNA, the CDR3 is TGTGCCAGCAGACCAAGCGGGGAGCGGCAGTTCTTC.

The chain employs TRBV15 and TRBJ2-5, with D perhaps matching TRBD1 (6 bases). Germline V lookup: CDR1 LNHNV, CDR2 YYDKDF (reference sequence). This CDR3 is built from 16 residues. Between the trimmed V and J ends, which lost 4 bases and 5 bases, there was a span of 20 bases. As DNA, the CDR3 is TGTGCCACCAGCAAAAGAACAGGGTTAGGTTGGGAGACCCAGTACTTC. Its translation is CATSKRTGLGWETQYF.

This chain connects TRBV6-4 to TRBJ2-1; D may correspond to TRBD1 or TRBD2 (5 bases each). The germline gives CDR1 MRHNA, CDR2 SNTAGT. The V gene lost 3 bases and the J gene lost 5 bases, with 14 bases spanning the gap. CDR3 size: 15 residues. CDR3 sequence reads: CASSEELGVDNEQFF. Here the CDR3 DNA reads TGTGCCAGCAGTGAAGAACTAGGGGTCGACAATGAGCAGTTCTTC.

The chain combines TRBV5-1 with TRBJ1-1; no firm D call. Trimming took off 0 bases at V and 4 bases at J, with 7 bases between the two ends. Germline V gives CDR1 SGHRS, CDR2 YFSETQ. The CDR3 is 13 residues long. The CDR3 protein is CASSLGIRTEAFF. CDR3 sequence (DNA): TGCGCCAGCAGCTTGGGAATTCGCACTGAAGCTTTCTTT.

This chain connects TRBV30 to TRBJ2-3, with D possibly TRBD1 on 6 matching bases. The CDR3 is made up of 13 amino acids. Between the trimmed V and J ends, which lost 5 bases and 3 bases, there was a span of 12 bases. Germline V gene data show CDR1 as GTSNPN and CDR2 as SVGIG (reference sequence). CDR3 amino acids: CAWGPQGTDTQYF. In nucleotides, the CDR3 is TGTGCCTGGGGGCCCCAGGGGACAGATACGCAGTATTTT.

The CDR3 is CASSLAGTSGSDEQFF. The CDR3, as DNA: TGCGCCAGCAGCTTGGCCGGGACTAGCGGGAGCGATGAGCAGTTCTTC. The chain links TRBV5-1 to TRBJ2-1, with 14 bases that match TRBD2. CDR1 and CDR2 (germline): SGHRS, YFSETQ. The V gene end was trimmed by 0 bases and the J gene end by 8 bases; junction bases not matched to a gene: 4. This CDR3 comprises 16 residues.

The V and J genes are TRBV6-2 or TRBV6-3 and TRBJ2-6; perhaps TRBD2 as D (5 bases). This CDR3 comprises 15 residues. The V end lost 6 bases, the J end lost 3 bases, and 12 bases lay between the germline ends. Germline V gene data show CDR1 as MNHEY and CDR2 as SVGEGT. This chain's CDR3 is CASSHRRIGANVLTF. The CDR3 DNA follows: TGTGCCAGCAGCCACCGGAGGATTGGGGCCAACGTCCTGACTTTC.

This chain connects TRBV5-1 to TRBJ2-7; 11 nucleotides agree with TRBD1. The V and J ends lost 4 bases and 5 bases, in that order; junction bases with no gene match: 11. Germline-derived CDR1 and CDR2 are SGHRS and YFSETQ. This CDR3 contains 16 residues. The CDR3 nucleotides are TGCGCCAGCAGCCCGTTTCCCGGGACAGGGGGTGACGAGCAGTACTTC. This encodes CASSPFPGTGGDEQYF.

The rearrangement joins TRBV2 to TRBJ1-5; D is unresolved. The germline V gene encodes CDR1 SNHLY and CDR2 FYNNEI. The V and J ends lost 7 bases and 4 bases respectively, with 11 bases between them. There are 13 residues in the CDR3. The CDR3 reads CASTRDWNQPQHF. The CDR3 DNA follows: TGTGCCAGCACGCGGGATTGGAATCAGCCCCAGCATTTT. Together with reference TRBV2 and TRBJ1-5, the CDR3 gives the full variable domain: EPEVTQTPSHQVTQMGQEVILRCVPISNHLYFYWYRQILGQKVEFLVSFYNNEISEKSEIFDDQFSVERPDGSNFTLKIRSTKLEDSAMYFCASTRDWNQPQHFGDGTRLSIL.

The chain carries TRBV27 and TRBJ1-4; no definite D call. The CDR3 has 15 residues. CDR1 and CDR2 from the germline V gene are MNHEY and SMNVEV (reference sequence). V was cut by 4 bases and J by 1 base, with 10 bases left in between. CDR3 sequence: CASSSGWGTNEKLFF. CDR3 DNA sequence: TGTGCCAGCAGTTCCGGGTGGGGAACTAATGAAAAACTGTTTTTT.

This clone occurred a few times. The rearrangement uses TRBV11-2 and TRBJ1-2; 8 bases match TRBD1. Germline assignment: CDR1 SGHAT and CDR2 FQNNGV. Losses at the gene ends were 3 bases for V and 1 base for J; bases not matched to a gene: 4. The CDR3 contains 15 residues. CDR3 DNA sequence: TGTGCCAGCAGCTTGGAACAGGGGGGTAACTATGGCTACACCTTC. Translating it yields CASSLEQGGNYGYTF.

The J gene is TRBJ2-7, the V gene TRBV7-9; 7 bases are shared with TRBD2. The CDR3 totals 14 residues. CDR1 is SEHNR, CDR2 FQNEAQ, per germline (reference sequence). V lost 3 bases, J lost 4 bases, and 6 bases stayed unmatched. The chain's CDR3 is CASSFREEVYEQYF. CDR3 DNA sequence: TGTGCCAGCAGCTTTCGGGAGGAAGTATACGAGCAGTACTTC. Variable domain in full (rest from reference TRBV7-9 and TRBJ2-7): DTGVSQNPRHKITKRGQNVTFRCDPISEHNRLYWYRQTLGQGPEFLTYFQNEAQLEKSRLLSDRFSAERPKGSFSTLEIQRTEQGDSAMYLCASSFREEVYEQYFGPGTRLTVT.

The J gene is TRBJ1-1, the V gene TRBV11-2; no reliable D call. V was shortened by 0 bases and J by 4 bases, with 6 bases between the two germline ends. The germline V gene encodes CDR1 SGHAT and CDR2 FQNNGV. This CDR3 spans 13 amino acids. The DNA of the CDR3 is TGTGCCAGCAGCTTAGACCCGGCCACTGAAGCTTTCTTT. Encoded protein: CASSLDPATEAFF.

The chain joins TRBV7-2 to TRBJ2-1; D perhaps matches TRBD2 (6 bases). V was trimmed by 0 bases and J by 0 bases, leaving 12 bases between them. The CDR3 runs to 17 residues. Germline assignment: CDR1 SGHTA and CDR2 FQGNSA. The CDR3 region is CASSLASGGSSYNEQFF. Written as DNA, the CDR3 is TGTGCCAGCAGCTTAGCGAGTGGAGGGAGCTCCTACAATGAGCAGTTCTTC.

The rearrangement uses TRBV24-1 and TRBJ2-1, with 10 positions matching TRBD2. The CDR3 has 16 amino acids. From germline, CDR1 is KGHDR and CDR2 SFDVKD. V was clipped by 4 bases and J by 7 bases; unmatched bases: 9. The DNA for the CDR3 is TGTGCCACCAGTGAACCGAGCGGGAGGGCCGTGAATGAGCAGTTCTTC. Its translation is CATSEPSGRAVNEQFF.

The chain recombines TRBV19 with TRBJ1-5, with D possibly being TRBD1 (5 bases). CDR1 and CDR2 from the germline V gene are LNHDA and SQIVND (reference sequence). CDR3 length equals 15 residues. V gave up 5 bases and J gave up 7 bases, with 18 bases separating them. The CDR3 spells CASSSSGGEGQPQHF. DNA for the CDR3: TGTGCCAGTAGTTCGTCCGGAGGGGAGGGACAGCCCCAGCATTTT. The full variable domain, with the rest looked up from reference TRBV19 and TRBJ1-5, is DGGITQSPKYLFRKEGQNVTLSCEQNLNHDAMYWYRQDPGQGLRLIYYSQIVNDFQKGDIAEGYSVSREKKESFPLTVTSAQKNPTAFYLCASSSSGGEGQPQHFGDGTRLSIL.

This clone was recorded only once. The chain recombines TRBV4-3 with TRBJ2-2, with 8 bases that match TRBD2. This CDR3 is built from 14 residues. With 6 bases clipped from V and 3 bases from J, the junction kept 3 bases outside the gene matches. CDR1 and CDR2 from the germline V gene are LGHNA and YSLEER. This CDR3 reads CASSSGIYTGELFF. The CDR3 DNA reads as TGCGCCAGCAGTAGCGGGATATACACCGGGGAGCTGTTTTTT.

The genes are TRBV4-3 and TRBJ2-1, with 8 bases that match TRBD2. Germline V gene sequence: CDR1 LGHNA, CDR2 YSLEER. V lost 4 bases to trimming and J lost 0 bases; unmatched junction nucleotides: 8. This CDR3 is 17 amino acids long. The CDR3 coding sequence is TGCGCCAGCAGCCGGGGTAGCGGGAACCCCTCCTACAATGAGCAGTTCTTC. Amino acids: CASSRGSGNPSYNEQFF.

The CDR3: CASSMEEETQYF. The CDR3 region has the DNA TGTGCCAGTAGTATGGAGGAAGAGACCCAGTACTTC. The chain uses TRBV19 and TRBJ2-5; maybe TRBD2 (5 bases). CDR1 is LNHDA, CDR2 SQIVND, per germline (reference sequence). Trimming cost V 3 bases and J 3 bases, with 5 bases left between them. This CDR3 is built from 12 residues.

The chain is built from TRBV4-1 and TRBJ1-1; D uncertain. Germline CDR1 and CDR2: MGHRA and YSYEKL. V was shortened by 3 bases and J by 1 base, with 12 bases between the two germline ends. The CDR3 spans 15 residues. The DNA for the CDR3 is TGCGCCAGCAGCCATTTGTTTACTCAGAACACTGAAGCTTTCTTT. This gives the protein CASSHLFTQNTEAFF.

The rearrangement uses TRBV7-2 and TRBJ2-7; no firm D call. Germline CDR1 and CDR2: SGHTA and FQGNSA. The CDR3 has 15 amino acids. V was shortened by 3 bases and J by 1 base, with 13 bases between the two germline ends. CDR3 in DNA: TGTGCCAGCAGCTTCGTCGCAAAACCTTCCTACGAGCAGTACTTC. Amino acids: CASSFVAKPSYEQYF. Full variable domain (remainder filled in from reference TRBV7-2 and TRBJ2-7): GAGVSQSPSNKVTEKGKDVELRCDPISGHTALYWYRQSLGQGLEFLIYFQGNSAPDKSGLPSDRFSAERTGGSVSTLTIQRTQQEDSAVYLCASSFVAKPSYEQYFGPGTRLTVT.

The CDR3 spells CASSSSGTGGQPQHF. DNA for the CDR3: TGTGCCAGCAGCTCCTCCGGGACAGGCGGTCAGCCCCAGCATTTT. The J gene is TRBJ1-5, the V gene TRBV5-8; 8 bases are a match to TRBD1. Germline loops: CDR1 SGHTS, CDR2 YDEGEE. V was pared by 3 bases and J by 6 bases, with 8 bases of the junction left unmatched. The CDR3 sequence is 15 residues long.

V and J are TRBV4-1 and TRBJ2-7, with 7 bases that match TRBD1. Germline CDR1 and CDR2: MGHRA and YSYEKL. The CDR3 is 16 amino acids. Trimming took 0 bases from V and 5 from J; bases not matched to a gene: 10. CDR3 amino acids: CASSQDPGTERDEQYF. The CDR3 nucleotides read TGCGCCAGCAGCCAAGATCCCGGGACAGAGAGGGACGAGCAGTACTTC.

A few counts support this clone. The J gene is TRBJ2-5, the V gene TRBV9, with D possibly being TRBD1 or TRBD2 (5 bases each). CDR1 and CDR2 from the germline V gene are SGDLS and YYNGEE. The V end was cut by 3 bases, the J end by 2 bases, with 11 bases between. There are 14 residues in the CDR3. This CDR3 is CASSGGPAQETQYF. The DNA of the CDR3 is TGTGCCAGCAGCGGGGGACCCGCACAAGAGACCCAGTACTTC.